The table lists the clone carrying this T cell receptor (beta chain) with a few counts. Antigen unknown. The CDR3 spans 14 residues. Deletions cut 3 bases from V and 2 bases from J, with 8 bases between. Germline CDR1 reads MDHEN; CDR2 reads SYDVKM. Profiled with immunoSEQ multiplex PCR; TCRdb holds only in-frame clones, not every one. Counted here are more than 400,000 clones, 95% to 97% occurring once; the ten biggest clones make up about 0.054%. This entry comes from a study of shared clonotypes between healthy human individuals. Study outcomes and limitations: Clonotype sharing among donors likely depends on sequencing depth. Estimated richness values were generally larger in naive subsets than in memory subsets.

Into CD45RA+ naive and CD45RA-negative memory subsets, the CD4+ cells were split. This chain connects TRBV28 to TRBJ1-5; D gene ambiguous. The sequenced sample was naive CD4+ T cells sorted from blood. Subset denoted: CD45RA+ positively selected. The receptor's source is a woman aged 25 to 39 in good health. CDR3: CASSFGVGNQPQHF. In DNA, the CDR3 is TGTGCCAGCAGTTTTGGGGTGGGCAATCAGCCCCAGCATTTT. Drawing the rest from reference TRBV28 and TRBJ1-5, the complete variable domain is DVKVTQSSRYLVKRTGEKVFLECVQDMDHENMFWYRQDPGLGLRLIYFSYDVKMKEKGDIPEGYSVSREKKERFSLILESASTNQTSMYLCASSFGVGNQPQHFGDGTRLSIL.